These 22 T cell receptor beta chains originate from one sample sequenced in a study of CD4 T cells in relation to SARS-CoV-2 and coronaviruses (dated by TCRdb to the early 2020s). CD4+ T cells from unexposed donors were collected before the COVID-19 pandemic (2011-2018). The EasySep CD4+ T cell isolation kit was used to isolate CD4+ T cells once the cultures had run for ten to eleven days. Their target antigens are unknown. Receptor libraries were prepared by the immunoSEQ multiplex PCR assay. Imported from immuneACCESS, the table was reduced by TCRdb to in-frame sequences with V and J called. These copies leave out some clones; in studies compared against another copy, an unresolved V gene accounts for under half, and the cause of the remainder is not known. The sample records about 26,000 clones, 65% to 80% of which are singletons. 8% to 13% of the sample belongs to the ten largest clones. Sequenced material: CD4+ T cells from PBMCs, cultured in vitro. Receptors were obtained from a human donor in good health.

This clone was observed a few times. V and J are TRBV30 and TRBJ2-1, with TRBD2 matching over 8 bases. Germline trimming cut 4 bases from V and 7 bases from J; bases unmatched to any gene: 6. Germline V gene data show CDR1 as GTSNPN and CDR2 as SVGIG (reference sequence). The CDR3 is made up of 13 amino acids. The CDR3: CAWNSGRRNEQFF. In DNA, the CDR3 is TGTGCCTGGAACAGCGGGAGACGGAATGAGCAGTTCTTC.

The rearrangement uses TRBV18 and TRBJ1-1; D uncertain. V lost 0 bases and J lost 4, with 9 bases in between. Germline assignment: CDR1 KGHSH and CDR2 LQKENI. The CDR3 loop spans 14 amino acids. The CDR3 DNA follows: TGTGCCAGCTCACCACCGCCGGGAAGCACTGAAGCTTTCTTT. It translates to CASSPPPGSTEAFF.

The chain is built from TRBV3-1 (or the pseudogene TRBV3-2) and TRBJ1-2, with a possible D match to TRBD1 (6 bases). CDR3 length: 15 residues. V was clipped by 4 bases and J by 5 bases, with 17 bases between them. Germline assignment: CDR1 LGHDT and CDR2 YNNKEL (reference sequence). The CDR3 is CASSPPWTVVYGYTF. In nucleotides, the CDR3 is TGTGCCAGCAGCCCTCCCTGGACAGTCGTTTATGGCTACACCTTC.

This clone was observed a single time. The chain employs TRBV6-5 and TRBJ1-5; 7 bases map to TRBD1. The CDR3 spans 15 residues. Trimming took 7 bases from V and 5 from J; bases not matched to a gene: 11. In germline, CDR1 is MNHEY, CDR2 SVGAGI. The CDR3 protein is CASNNDRAGDQPQHF. The CDR3 bases are TGTGCCAGCAACAACGACAGGGCCGGAGATCAGCCCCAGCATTTT.

The rearrangement joins TRBV19 to TRBJ2-7, with 11 bases identical to TRBD1. Trimming at V came to 2 bases and at J to 1 base, leaving 7 bases not matched to a gene. The CDR3 length is 17 residues. The V gene's germline CDR1 is LNHDA and CDR2 SQIVND (reference sequence). CDR3 residues: CASSIRDRGSGSYEQYF. CDR3 DNA sequence: TGTGCCAGTAGTATACGGGACAGGGGGTCGGGTTCCTACGAGCAGTACTTC.

This chain links TRBV9 with TRBJ2-7; 7 positions match TRBD2. J was trimmed by 1 base and V by 0 bases; bases with no gene match: 7. Germline lookup yields CDR1 SGDLS and CDR2 YYNGEE. The CDR3 extends over 16 amino acids. The CDR3 DNA reads TGTGCCAGCAGCGTAGGCGGGGGTTCAGGGTCCTACGAGCAGTACTTC. It translates to CASSVGGGSGSYEQYF.

The rearrangement links TRBV19 to TRBJ2-7; the match to TRBD1 covers 8 bases. V was pared by 8 bases and J by 6 bases, with 9 bases of the junction left unmatched. The CDR3 consists of 13 residues. Germline assignment: CDR1 LNHDA and CDR2 SQIVND (reference sequence). The CDR3 DNA is TGTGCCAGTTCGTCGGACAGGGAAGGCGAGCAGTACTTC. It yields the protein CASSSDREGEQYF.

This clone was picked up one time. The chain employs TRBV9 and TRBJ2-6, with TRBD2 as a possible D gene (5 bases). Trimming pared 7 bases from V and 0 bases from J, leaving 8 bases between. CDR1 is SGDLS, CDR2 YYNGEE, per germline. CDR3 length: 14 residues. CDR3 nucleotides: TGTGCCAGCGGACTGGACTCTGGGGCCAACGTCCTGACTTTC. This sequence encodes CASGLDSGANVLTF.

V usage is TRBV5-1 and J usage is TRBJ2-5; 7 positions agree with TRBD2. This CDR3 region has 18 residues. V trimming: 0 bases; J trimming: 5 bases; junction bases outside the gene matches: 16. Germline lookup yields CDR1 SGHRS and CDR2 YFSETQ. The CDR3 reads CASSLAGTSVVVIETQYF. CDR3 coding DNA: TGCGCCAGCAGCTTGGCCGGCACTAGCGTAGTAGTGATTGAGACCCAGTACTTC.

This rearrangement joins TRBV6-2 or TRBV6-3 to TRBJ1-2; tentative D call: TRBD1 (5 bases). V lost 9 bases, J lost 0 bases, and 29 bases lay in between. CDR1 is MNHEY, CDR2 SVGEGT, per germline. This CDR3 spans 19 amino acids. The CDR3 spells CARSSKVPSEDIANYGYTF. The DNA of the CDR3 is TGTGCCAGGAGCTCCAAAGTACCTTCCGAGGACATAGCTAACTATGGCTACACCTTC.

This chain connects TRBV5-1 to TRBJ1-2, with D maybe TRBD1 (6 bases). The V and J ends lost 4 bases and 8 bases respectively, with 15 bases between them. Per germline, CDR1 SGHRS and CDR2 YFSETQ. CDR3 length equals 13 residues. The CDR3 DNA sequence: TGCGCCAGCAGCACGGGAGGGGGGGAAGGCTACACCTTC. Its translation is CASSTGGGEGYTF. The complete variable domain, with remaining parts taken from reference TRBV5-1 and TRBJ1-2, reads KAGVTQTPRYLIKTRGQQVTLSCSPISGHRSVSWYQQTPGQGLQFLFEYFSETQRNKGNFPGRFSGRQFSNSRSEMNVSTLELGDSALYLCASSTGGGEGYTFGSGTRLTVV.

V usage is TRBV7-9 and J usage is TRBJ2-7; TRBD2 aligns across 10 bases. Germline CDR1 SEHNR, CDR2 FQNEAQ (reference sequence). J lost 6 bases, V lost 11 bases, and 7 bases had no gene match. The CDR3 loop spans 12 amino acids. CDR3: CAGSGRYGEQYF. The DNA of the CDR3 is TGTGCCGGTAGCGGGAGGTATGGCGAGCAGTACTTC.

This rearrangement joins TRBV18 to TRBJ1-2; TRBD1 is a possible D gene (5 bases). V was trimmed by 3 bases and J by 3 bases, leaving 20 bases between them. Looked up from germline, CDR1 is KGHSH and CDR2 is LQKENI. This CDR3 comprises 17 residues. CDR3 sequence (DNA): TGTGCCAGCTCACCCTCGGTCTCTTTCTGGGGGTACTATGGCTACACCTTC. Residues: CASSPSVSFWGYYGYTF.

This rearrangement joins TRBV4-3 to TRBJ2-6; 7 bases line up with TRBD1. The CDR3 length is 15 residues. V shed 4 bases, J shed 2 bases, and the junction held 2 bases outside the gene matches. Germline V gene data show CDR1 as LGHNA and CDR2 as YSLEER. In DNA form, the CDR3 reads TGCGCCAGCAGCCCTACAGGGGCTGGGGCCAACGTCCTGACTTTC. Translating gives CASSPTGAGANVLTF.

The chain combines TRBV27 with TRBJ2-3, with no clear D. The CDR3 contains 13 residues. Germline assignment: CDR1 MNHEY and CDR2 SMNVEV (reference sequence). Between the trimmed V and J ends, which lost 3 bases and 15 bases, there was a span of 19 bases. The CDR3 spells CASSFLVSKKSYF. The CDR3 DNA sequence: TGTGCCAGCAGTTTTTTGGTTAGCAAAAAATCCTATTTT.

V usage is TRBV4-3 and J usage is TRBJ2-7; 8 nucleotides line up with TRBD2. The J segment lost 1 base and the V segment lost 0 bases, leaving 11 bases of the junction unmatched. The CDR3 has 18 residues. The V gene's germline CDR1 is LGHNA and CDR2 YSLEER. CDR3 bases: TGCGCCAGCAGCCAAGATGGGAAGCGGGAGTGGGCTTCCTACGAGCAGTACTTC. Translating it yields CASSQDGKREWASYEQYF.

This clone was seen more than once but under ten times. The chain couples TRBV19 to TRBJ1-2; TRBD1 aligns across 9 bases. This CDR3 region has 13 residues. Germline V gene data show CDR1 as LNHDA and CDR2 as SQIVND (reference sequence). The V segment lost 11 bases and the J segment 4 bases; nucleotides outside the gene matches: 8. The CDR3 DNA sequence: TGTGCCGCCAGCGTACAGGGGGCCTATGGCTACACCTTC. Residues: CAASVQGAYGYTF.

The chain combines TRBV28 with TRBJ1-1; 8 bases align to TRBD1. The V gene end was trimmed by 2 bases and the J gene end by 5 bases; junction bases not matched to a gene: 4. CDR1 is MDHEN and CDR2 is SYDVKM in the germline V gene. The CDR3 is 14 residues long. In DNA, the CDR3 is TGTGCCAGCAGTTTACAGGGGGCGCAAACTGAAGCTTTCTTT. It yields the protein CASSLQGAQTEAFF.

The chain employs TRBV6-4 and TRBJ2-7; D unresolved. With 7 bases removed from V and 3 bases from J, the gap between germline ends came to 7 bases. CDR3 size: 11 residues. The V gene's germline CDR1 is MRHNA and CDR2 SNTAGT. As DNA, the CDR3 is TGTGCCAGCATTCCACACTACGAGCAGTACTTC. Amino acid sequence: CASIPHYEQYF.

The rearrangement links TRBV2 to TRBJ1-3, with a weak D call TRBD1 (6 bases). V was trimmed by 7 bases and J by 0 bases, leaving 19 bases between them. The germline V gene encodes CDR1 SNHLY and CDR2 FYNNEI. The length of the CDR3 is 17 residues. The DNA for the CDR3 is TGTGCCAGCACTCCCTCGGACAGACAGGTCTCTGGAAACACCATATATTTT. It specifies CASTPSDRQVSGNTIYF. The full variable domain, rest sourced from reference TRBV2 and TRBJ1-3, is EPEVTQTPSHQVTQMGQEVILRCVPISNHLYFYWYRQILGQKVEFLVSFYNNEISEKSEIFDDQFSVERPDGSNFTLKIRSTKLEDSAMYFCASTPSDRQVSGNTIYFGEGSWLTVV.

This chain links TRBV7-2 with TRBJ1-5; D uncertain. V was clipped by 5 bases and J by 7 bases, with 12 bases between them. Germline V gene lookup returns CDR1 SGHTA and CDR2 FQGNSA. This CDR3 has 13 amino acids. The CDR3 sequence is CASSPQDRQPQHF. CDR3 coding DNA: TGTGCCAGCAGCCCCCAGGATCGCCAGCCCCAGCATTTT.

V usage is TRBV5-1 and J usage is TRBJ2-7; 7 bases fit TRBD1. Trimming took 4 bases from V and 5 from J; bases not matched to a gene: 9. The length of the CDR3 is 14 residues. Per the germline V gene, CDR1 is SGHRS and CDR2 is YFSETQ. The CDR3 here is CASSDRDGLNEQYF. The CDR3 DNA sequence: TGCGCCAGCAGCGACAGGGACGGACTCAACGAGCAGTACTTC.